The T cell receptor beta chain under discussion was sequenced for a study of T cell responses to AZD1222 COVID-19 vaccine. Across the whole study: Second doses at about 4 or about 12 weeks were pooled.

Sequencing was performed with immunoSEQ multiplex PCR; in TCRdb, only in-frame clones are kept and a portion is missing. The sample has about 120,000 clones, nearly 90% seen once. Study-wide results and caveats: Donors were largely white British and mainly female; clonal diversity was possibly underestimated. Spike-wide coverage was observed for vaccine-associated CD4 TCRs, with dominant responses at 160-218 and 743-854.

Germline CDR1 MNHEY, CDR2 SMNVEV (reference sequence). CDR3 length equals 14 residues. The ends were cut back, 6 bases at V and 0 bases at J, with 11 bases in the middle. With respect to this clone: Its antigen is undetermined.

This TCR was sampled from an adult in good health. The genes are TRBV27 and TRBJ1-2, with D unresolved. The source was peripheral blood, collected on day 0 of AZD1222 vaccination. CDR3 bases: TGTGCCAGCAGAATACACGGTCCTAACTATGGCTACACCTTC. Translating gives CASRIHGPNYGYTF.